What follows is one T cell receptor beta chain and its context. The antigen remains undetermined. PCR amplification relied on 60 Vbeta primers (plus 13 Jbeta primers). In the authors' workflow: Later work found 80 million or so unique TCR beta chains, with 9.5 million to 11 million shared. The protocol was immunoSEQ multiplex PCR, while the TCRdb copy is restricted to in-frame clones and leaves out a portion. The V and J calls and clone size are taken from that table; D and trimming were inferred from the DNA. The sample shows about 200,000 clones, around four fifths of them seen only once. Participants comprised healthy donors of bone marrow. The CDR3 length is 14 residues. J was trimmed by 3 bases and V by 7 bases; bases with no gene match: 6. Germline V gene sequence: CDR1 MDHEN, CDR2 SYDVKM. This sample stems from a study of cytomegalovirus exposure and HLA in healthy donors. Study-wide findings and caveats: The study listed around 150 cytomegalovirus-associated TCR beta chains. According to reports, the classifier identified cytomegalovirus status with high specificity and sensitivity.

The receptor's source is a woman aged 45-65 years in good health and CMV-seropositive. The rearrangement links TRBV28 to TRBJ2-3; 8 nucleotides match TRBD2. The specimen sequenced was PBMCs. The CDR3, as DNA: TGTGCCAGCACCTGGGGCGGGGGGACAGATACGCAGTATTTT. Its translation: CASTWGGGTDTQYF.